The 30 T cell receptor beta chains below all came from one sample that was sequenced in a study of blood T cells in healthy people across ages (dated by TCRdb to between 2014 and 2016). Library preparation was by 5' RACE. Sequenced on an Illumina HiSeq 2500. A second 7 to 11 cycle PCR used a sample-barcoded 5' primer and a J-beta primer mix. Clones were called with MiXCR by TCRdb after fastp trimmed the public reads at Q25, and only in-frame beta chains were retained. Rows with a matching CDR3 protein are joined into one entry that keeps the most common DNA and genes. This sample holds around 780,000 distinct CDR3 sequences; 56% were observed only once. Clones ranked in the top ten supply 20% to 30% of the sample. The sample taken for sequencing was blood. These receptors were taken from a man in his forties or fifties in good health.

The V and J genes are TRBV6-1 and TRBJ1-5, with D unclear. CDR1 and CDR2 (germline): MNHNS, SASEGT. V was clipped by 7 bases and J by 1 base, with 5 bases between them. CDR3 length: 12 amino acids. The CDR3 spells CASKLSNQPQHF. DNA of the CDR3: TGTGCCAGCAAGTTGAGCAATCAGCCCCAGCATTTT.

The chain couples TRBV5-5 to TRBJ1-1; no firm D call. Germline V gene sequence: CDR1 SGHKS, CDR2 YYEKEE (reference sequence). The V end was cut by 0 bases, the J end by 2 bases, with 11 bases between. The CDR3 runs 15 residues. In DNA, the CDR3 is TGTGCCAGCAGCTTGGCCAGCGCAGGAAACACTGAAGCTTTCTTT. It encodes CASSLASAGNTEAFF.

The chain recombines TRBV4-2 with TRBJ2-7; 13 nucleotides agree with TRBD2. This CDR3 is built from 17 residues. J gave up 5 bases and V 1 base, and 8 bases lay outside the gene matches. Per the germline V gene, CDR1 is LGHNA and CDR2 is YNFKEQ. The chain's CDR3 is CASSQALTSGRSHEQYF. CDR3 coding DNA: TGTGCCAGCAGCCAAGCCTTGACTAGCGGGAGGAGTCACGAGCAGTACTTC.

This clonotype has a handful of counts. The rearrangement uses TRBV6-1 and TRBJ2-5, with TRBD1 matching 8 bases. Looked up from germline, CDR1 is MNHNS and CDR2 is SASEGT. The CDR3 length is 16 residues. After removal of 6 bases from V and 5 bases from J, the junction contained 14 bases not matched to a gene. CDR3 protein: CASRKPGGYLGETQYF. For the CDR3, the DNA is TGTGCCAGCAGGAAACCAGGGGGCTATCTTGGGGAGACCCAGTACTTC.

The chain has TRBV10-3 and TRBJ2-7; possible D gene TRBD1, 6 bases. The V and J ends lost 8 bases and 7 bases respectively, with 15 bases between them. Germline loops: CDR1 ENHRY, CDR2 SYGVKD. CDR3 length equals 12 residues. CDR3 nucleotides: TGTGCCATCCGACAGGCGGACAATGAGCAGTACTTC. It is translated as CAIRQADNEQYF.

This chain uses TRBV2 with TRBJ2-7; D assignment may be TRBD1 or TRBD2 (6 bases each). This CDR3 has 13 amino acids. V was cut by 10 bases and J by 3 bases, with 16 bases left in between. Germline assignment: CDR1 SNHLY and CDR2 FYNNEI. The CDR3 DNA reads TGTGCCACCCCCTGGGGGGCTCACTACGAGCAGTACTTC. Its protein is CATPWGAHYEQYF.

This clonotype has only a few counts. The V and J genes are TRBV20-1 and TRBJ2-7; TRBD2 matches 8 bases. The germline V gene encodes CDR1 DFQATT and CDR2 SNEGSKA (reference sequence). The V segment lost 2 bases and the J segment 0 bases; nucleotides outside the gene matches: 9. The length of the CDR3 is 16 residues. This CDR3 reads CSARHAELAASYEQYF. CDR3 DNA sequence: TGCAGTGCTAGACATGCAGAACTAGCGGCCTCCTACGAGCAGTACTTC.

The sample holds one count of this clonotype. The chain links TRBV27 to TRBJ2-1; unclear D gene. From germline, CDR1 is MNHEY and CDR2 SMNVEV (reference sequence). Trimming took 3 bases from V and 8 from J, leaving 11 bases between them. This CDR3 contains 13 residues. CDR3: CASSFATRDEQFF. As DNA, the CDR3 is TGTGCCAGCAGTTTTGCAACGCGCGATGAGCAGTTCTTC.

In DNA, the CDR3 is TGTGCCAGCAGCCAATTCGTGACAGGGACGAGCTACGAGCAGTACTTC. Residues: CASSQFVTGTSYEQYF. The chain combines TRBV3-1 with TRBJ2-7, with 7 positions matching TRBD1. Trimming took 2 bases from V and 3 from J; bases not matched to a gene: 10. The CDR3 extends over 16 amino acids. Germline-derived CDR1 and CDR2 are LGHDT and YNNKEL (reference sequence).

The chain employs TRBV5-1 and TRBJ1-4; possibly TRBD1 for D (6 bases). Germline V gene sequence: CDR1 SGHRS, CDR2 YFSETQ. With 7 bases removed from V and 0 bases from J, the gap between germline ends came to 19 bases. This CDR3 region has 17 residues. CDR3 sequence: CASGSGQLTATNEKLFF. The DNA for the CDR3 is TGCGCCAGCGGATCGGGACAACTAACTGCAACTAATGAAAAACTGTTTTTT.

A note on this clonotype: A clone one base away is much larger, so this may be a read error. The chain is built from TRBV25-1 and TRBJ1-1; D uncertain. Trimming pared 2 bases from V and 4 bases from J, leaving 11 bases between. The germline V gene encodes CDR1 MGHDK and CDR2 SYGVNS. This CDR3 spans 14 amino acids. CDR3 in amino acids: CASSESSGSTEAFF. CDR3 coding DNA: TGTGCCAGCAGTGAAAGCTCGGGGAGCACTGAAGCTTTCTTT.

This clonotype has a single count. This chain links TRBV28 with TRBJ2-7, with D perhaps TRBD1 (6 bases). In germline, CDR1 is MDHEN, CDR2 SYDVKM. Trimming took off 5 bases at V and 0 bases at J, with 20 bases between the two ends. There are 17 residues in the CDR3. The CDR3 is CASSPPRSGHHSYEQYF. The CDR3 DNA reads TGTGCCAGCAGTCCTCCGCGCTCGGGACACCACTCCTACGAGCAGTACTTC.

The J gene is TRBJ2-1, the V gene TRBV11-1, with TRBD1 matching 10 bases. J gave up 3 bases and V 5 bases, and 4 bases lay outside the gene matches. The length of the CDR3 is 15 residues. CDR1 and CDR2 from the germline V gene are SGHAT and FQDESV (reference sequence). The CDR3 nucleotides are TGTGCCAGCAGCCGGGGACAGGGGATCTACAATGAGCAGTTCTTC. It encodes CASSRGQGIYNEQFF. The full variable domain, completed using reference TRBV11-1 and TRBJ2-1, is EAEVAQSPRYKITEKSQAVAFWCDPISGHATLYWYRQILGQGPELLVQFQDESVVDDSQLPKDRFSAERLKGVDSTLKIQPAELGDSAMYLCASSRGQGIYNEQFFGPGTRLTVL.

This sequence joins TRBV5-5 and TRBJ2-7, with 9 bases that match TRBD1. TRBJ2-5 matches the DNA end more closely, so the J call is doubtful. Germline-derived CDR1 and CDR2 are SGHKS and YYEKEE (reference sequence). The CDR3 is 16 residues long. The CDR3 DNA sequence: TGTGCCAGCAGCTTGGCCTACAGGGGGCGTGTGGAGACCCAGTACTTC. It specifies CASSLAYRGRVETQYF.

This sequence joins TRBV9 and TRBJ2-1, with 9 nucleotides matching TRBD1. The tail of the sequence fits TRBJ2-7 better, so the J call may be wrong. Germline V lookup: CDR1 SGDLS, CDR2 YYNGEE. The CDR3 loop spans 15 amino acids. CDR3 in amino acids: CASSEGQGFYNEQYF. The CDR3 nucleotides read TGTGCCAGCAGCGAGGGACAGGGTTTCTACAATGAGCAGTACTTC.

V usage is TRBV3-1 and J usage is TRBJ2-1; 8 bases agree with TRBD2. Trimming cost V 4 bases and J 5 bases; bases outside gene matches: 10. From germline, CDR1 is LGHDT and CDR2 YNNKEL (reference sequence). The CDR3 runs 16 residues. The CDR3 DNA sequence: TGTGCCAGCAGCCTACGTAGCGGGAAGGGAAACAATGAGCAGTTCTTC. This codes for CASSLRSGKGNNEQFF.

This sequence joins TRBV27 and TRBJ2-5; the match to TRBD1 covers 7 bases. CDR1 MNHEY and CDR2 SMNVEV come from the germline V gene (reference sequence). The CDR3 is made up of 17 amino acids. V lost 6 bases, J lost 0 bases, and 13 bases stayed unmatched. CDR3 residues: CASSERGQKSYQETQYF. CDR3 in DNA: TGTGCCAGCAGCGAGAGGGGGCAGAAATCGTACCAAGAGACCCAGTACTTC.

The CDR3 protein is CASRELAGRNTGELFF. The CDR3 DNA is TGTGCCAGCAGAGAACTAGCGGGCCGCAACACCGGGGAGCTGTTTTTT. The chain uses TRBV2 and TRBJ2-2; 9 nucleotides agree with TRBD2. V was pared by 6 bases and J by 2 bases, with 7 bases of the junction left unmatched. The CDR3 consists of 16 residues. Germline values: CDR1 SNHLY, CDR2 FYNNEI. The whole variable domain, remainder taken from reference TRBV2 and TRBJ2-2, is EPEVTQTPSHQVTQMGQEVILRCVPISNHLYFYWYRQILGQKVEFLVSFYNNEISEKSEIFDDQFSVERPDGSNFTLKIRSTKLEDSAMYFCASRELAGRNTGELFFGEGSRLTVL.

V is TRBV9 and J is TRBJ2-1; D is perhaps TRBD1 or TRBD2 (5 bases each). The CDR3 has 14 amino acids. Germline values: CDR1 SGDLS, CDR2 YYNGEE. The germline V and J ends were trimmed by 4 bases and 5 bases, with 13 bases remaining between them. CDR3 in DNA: TGTGCCAGCAGCCCCGGGGCAGCCCACAATGAGCAGTTCTTC. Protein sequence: CASSPGAAHNEQFF.

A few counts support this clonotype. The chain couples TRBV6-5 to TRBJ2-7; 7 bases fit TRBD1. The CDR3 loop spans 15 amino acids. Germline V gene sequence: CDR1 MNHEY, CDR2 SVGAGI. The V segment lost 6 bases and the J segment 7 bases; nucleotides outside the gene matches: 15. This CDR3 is CASSLRTGGYNEQYF. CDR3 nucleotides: TGTGCCAGCAGCCTCCGGACAGGCGGATACAATGAGCAGTACTTC.

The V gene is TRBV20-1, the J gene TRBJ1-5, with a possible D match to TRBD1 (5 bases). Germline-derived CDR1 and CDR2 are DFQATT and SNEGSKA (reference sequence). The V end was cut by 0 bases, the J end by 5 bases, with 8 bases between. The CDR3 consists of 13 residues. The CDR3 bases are TGCAGTGCTAGAGACCAAGGGGATCAGCCCCAGCATTTT. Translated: CSARDQGDQPQHF.

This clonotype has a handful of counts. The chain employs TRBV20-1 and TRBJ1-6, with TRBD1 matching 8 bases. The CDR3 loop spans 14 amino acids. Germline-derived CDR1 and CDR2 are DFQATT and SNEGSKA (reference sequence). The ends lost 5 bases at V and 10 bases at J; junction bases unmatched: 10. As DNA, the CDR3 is TGCAGTGCTCGCGGAGACAGGGGTTCCTCACCCCTCCACTTT. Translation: CSARGDRGSSPLHF.

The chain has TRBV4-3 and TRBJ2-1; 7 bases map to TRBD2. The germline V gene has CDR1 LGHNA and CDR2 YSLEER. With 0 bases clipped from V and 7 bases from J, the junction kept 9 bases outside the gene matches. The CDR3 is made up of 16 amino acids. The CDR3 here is CASSQDLAGAWNEQFF. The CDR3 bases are TGCGCCAGCAGCCAAGATCTCGCGGGAGCTTGGAATGAGCAGTTCTTC.

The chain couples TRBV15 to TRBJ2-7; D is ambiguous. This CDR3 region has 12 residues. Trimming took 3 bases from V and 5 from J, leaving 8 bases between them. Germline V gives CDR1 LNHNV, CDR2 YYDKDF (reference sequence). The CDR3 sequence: CATSRNQNEQYF. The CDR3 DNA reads TGTGCCACCAGCAGGAATCAGAACGAGCAGTACTTC.

CDR3 sequence: CASSLTGLGNYNEQYF. DNA for the CDR3: TGTGCCAGCAGTTTAACAGGACTAGGGAACTACAATGAGCAGTACTTC. The rearrangement joins TRBV27 to TRBJ2-1, with 7 nucleotides matching TRBD2. Matching the DNA end better, TRBJ2-7 makes the J call doubtful. This CDR3 is 16 amino acids long. Germline V gene sequence: CDR1 MNHEY, CDR2 SMNVEV (reference sequence).

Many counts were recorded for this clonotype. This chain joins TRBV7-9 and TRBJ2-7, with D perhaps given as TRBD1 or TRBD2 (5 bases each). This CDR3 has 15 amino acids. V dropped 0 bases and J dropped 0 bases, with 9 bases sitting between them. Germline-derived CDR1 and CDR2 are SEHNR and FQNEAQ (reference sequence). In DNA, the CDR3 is TGTGCCAGCAGCTTAGCCGCAGGGAGCTCCTACGAGCAGTACTTC. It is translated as CASSLAAGSSYEQYF.

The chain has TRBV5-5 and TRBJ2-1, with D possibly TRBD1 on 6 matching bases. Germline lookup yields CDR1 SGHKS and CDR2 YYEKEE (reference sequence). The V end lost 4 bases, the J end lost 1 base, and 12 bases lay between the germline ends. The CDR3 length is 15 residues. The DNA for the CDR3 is TGTGCCAGCAGCCAAGTGACAGGTTCCTACAATGAGCAGTTCTTC. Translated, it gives CASSQVTGSYNEQFF. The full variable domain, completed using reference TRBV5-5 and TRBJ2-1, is DAGVTQSPTHLIKTRGQQVTLRCSPISGHKSVSWYQQVLGQGPQFIFQYYEKEERGRGNFPDRFSARQFPNYSSELNVNALLLGDSALYLCASSQVTGSYNEQFFGPGTRLTVL.

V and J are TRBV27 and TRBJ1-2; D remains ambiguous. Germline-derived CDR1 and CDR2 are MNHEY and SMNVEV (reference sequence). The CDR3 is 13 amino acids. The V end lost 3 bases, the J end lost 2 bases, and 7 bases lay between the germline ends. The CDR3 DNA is TGTGCCAGCAGTTTCTGGGAGAACTATGGCTACACCTTC. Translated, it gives CASSFWENYGYTF.

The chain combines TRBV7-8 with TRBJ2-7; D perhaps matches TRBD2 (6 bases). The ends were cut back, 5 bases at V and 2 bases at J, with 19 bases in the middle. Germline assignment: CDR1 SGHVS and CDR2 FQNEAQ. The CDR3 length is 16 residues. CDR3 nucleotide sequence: TGTGCCAGCAGCCTAATGCGGGACTCAACTACCTACGAGCAGTACTTC. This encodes CASSLMRDSTTYEQYF.

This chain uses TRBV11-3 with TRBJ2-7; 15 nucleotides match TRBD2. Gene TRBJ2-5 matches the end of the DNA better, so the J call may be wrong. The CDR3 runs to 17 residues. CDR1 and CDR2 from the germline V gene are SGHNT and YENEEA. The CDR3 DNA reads TGTGCCAGCAGCCCAAGGACTAGCGGGAGGGGGGGAGAGACCCAGTACTTC. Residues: CASSPRTSGRGGETQYF.